This T cell receptor beta chain was recovered during a study of T cells after yellow fever vaccination. There are a few counts of this clonotype. Its antigen is as yet unknown. From the 5' RACE reads, TCRdb called clonotypes with MiXCR, one entry per CDR3 protein. Here the sample spans 500,000 to 650,000 distinct CDR3 sequences, roughly an eighth being singletons. Study findings and constraints: Contamination by abundant bulk-population clonotypes could be present in FACS-sorted repertoires. Across the CD4 and CD8 compartments, a small share of clonotypes was present in both. At under 97% for CD4 and 75% to 90% for CD8, most primary-vaccination clones showed up again after the booster.

The clonotype was recovered from a man younger than 40 who received the YFV17D yellow fever vaccine. The sequencing used PBMCs, collected on the day of the yellow fever booster vaccination.

The CDR3 sequence: CASLSEIQETQYF. For the CDR3, the DNA is TGTGCCAGCCTTAGCGAGATACAAGAGACCCAGTACTTC. The chain combines TRBV2 with TRBJ2-5, with D tentatively TRBD2 (5 bases). CDR3 length: 13 amino acids. The ends were cut back, 8 bases at V and 2 bases at J, with 12 bases in the middle. CDR1 and CDR2 (germline): SNHLY, FYNNEI.